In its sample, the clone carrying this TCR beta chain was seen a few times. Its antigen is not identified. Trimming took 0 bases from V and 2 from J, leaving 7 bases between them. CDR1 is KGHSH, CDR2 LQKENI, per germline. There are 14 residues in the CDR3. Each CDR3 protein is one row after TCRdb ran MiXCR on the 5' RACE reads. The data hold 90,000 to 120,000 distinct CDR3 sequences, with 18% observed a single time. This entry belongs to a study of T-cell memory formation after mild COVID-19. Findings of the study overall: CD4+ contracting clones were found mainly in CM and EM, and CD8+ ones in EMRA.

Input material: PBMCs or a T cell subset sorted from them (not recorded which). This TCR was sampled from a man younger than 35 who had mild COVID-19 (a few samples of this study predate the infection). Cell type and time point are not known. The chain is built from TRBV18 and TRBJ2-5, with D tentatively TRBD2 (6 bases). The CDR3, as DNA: TGTGCCAGCTCACCACCGGCGGGGCAAGAGACCCAGTACTTC. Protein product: CASSPPAGQETQYF.